The clone carrying this T cell receptor beta chain was detected only once. Its antigen is currently unknown. V dropped 2 bases and J dropped 5 bases, with 9 bases sitting between them. The CDR3 is 13 amino acids. CDR1 is WSHSY, CDR2 SAAADI, per germline. Molecules of cDNA were individually given unique molecular identifiers that were attached to them. TCRdb fed the 5' RACE reads into MiXCR, producing one record per CDR3 protein. The sample yields about 77,000 distinct CDR3 sequences, more than 7.5% seen once. The sample belongs to a study of early T cells in non-severe SARS-CoV-2 infection. For the study at large: Bulk RNA taken from unsorted whole blood was sequenced, leaving chains unpaired.

Notes on the study in general: VDJdb matching skewed toward anti-spike CD8 responses, missing private and CD4 specificities.

This receptor was obtained from an adult who was a healthcare worker with PCR-confirmed SARS-CoV-2 infection or an uninfected control (not recorded which). V usage is TRBV10-2 and J usage is TRBJ1-1, with D possibly matching TRBD1 (5 bases). The sequencing input was whole blood. The CDR3 nucleotides are TGCGCCAGCAGTGAGAGAGAGGGGACTGAAGCTTTCTTT. Protein sequence: CASSEREGTEAFF.